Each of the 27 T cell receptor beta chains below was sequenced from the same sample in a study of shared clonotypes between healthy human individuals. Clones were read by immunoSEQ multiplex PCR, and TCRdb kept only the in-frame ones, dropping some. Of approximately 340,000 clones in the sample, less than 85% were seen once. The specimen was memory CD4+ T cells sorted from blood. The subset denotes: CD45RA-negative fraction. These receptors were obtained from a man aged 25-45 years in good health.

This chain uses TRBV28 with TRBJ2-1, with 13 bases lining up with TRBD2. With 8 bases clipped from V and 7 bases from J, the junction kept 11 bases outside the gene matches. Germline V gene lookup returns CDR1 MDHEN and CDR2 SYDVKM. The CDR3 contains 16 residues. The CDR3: CASLLGGLAGKNEQFF. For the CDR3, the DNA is TGTGCCAGCCTACTCGGGGGACTAGCGGGAAAGAATGAGCAGTTCTTC.

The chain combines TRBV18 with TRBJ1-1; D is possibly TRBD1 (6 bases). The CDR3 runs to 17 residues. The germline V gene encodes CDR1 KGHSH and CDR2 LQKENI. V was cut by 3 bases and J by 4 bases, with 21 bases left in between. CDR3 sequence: CASSPDRDILRGTEAFF. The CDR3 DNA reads TGTGCCAGCTCACCCGACCGGGACATTCTAAGGGGCACTGAAGCTTTCTTT. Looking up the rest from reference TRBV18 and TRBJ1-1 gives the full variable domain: NAGVMQNPRHLVRRRGQEARLRCSPMKGHSHVYWYRQLPEEGLKFMVYLQKENIIDESGMPKERFSAEFPKEGPSILRIQQVVRGDSAAYFCASSPDRDILRGTEAFFGQGTRLTVV.

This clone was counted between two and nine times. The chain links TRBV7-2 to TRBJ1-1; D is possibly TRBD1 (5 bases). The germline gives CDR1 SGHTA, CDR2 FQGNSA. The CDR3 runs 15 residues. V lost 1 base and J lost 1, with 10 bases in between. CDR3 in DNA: TGTGCCAGCAGCTTAGTGGGGGGAGGGAACACTGAAGCTTTCTTT. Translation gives CASSLVGGGNTEAFF.

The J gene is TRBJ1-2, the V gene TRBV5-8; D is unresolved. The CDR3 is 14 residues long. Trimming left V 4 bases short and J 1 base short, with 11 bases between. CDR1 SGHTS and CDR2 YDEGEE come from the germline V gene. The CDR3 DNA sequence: TGTGCCAGCAGCCTCCCCCTTCTTAACTATGGCTACACCTTC. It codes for CASSLPLLNYGYTF. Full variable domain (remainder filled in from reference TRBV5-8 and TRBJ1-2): EAGVTQSPTHLIKTRGQQATLRCSPISGHTSVYWYQQALGLGLQFLLWYDEGEERNRGNFPPRFSGRQFPNYSSELNVNALELEDSALYLCASSLPLLNYGYTFGSGTRLTVV.

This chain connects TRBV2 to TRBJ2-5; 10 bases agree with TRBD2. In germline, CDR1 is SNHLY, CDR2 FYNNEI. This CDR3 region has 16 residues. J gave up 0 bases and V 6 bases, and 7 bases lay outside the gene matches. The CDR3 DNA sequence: TGTGCCAGCAGACGGGGGACTAGCGTTTACCAAGAGACCCAGTACTTC. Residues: CASRRGTSVYQETQYF.

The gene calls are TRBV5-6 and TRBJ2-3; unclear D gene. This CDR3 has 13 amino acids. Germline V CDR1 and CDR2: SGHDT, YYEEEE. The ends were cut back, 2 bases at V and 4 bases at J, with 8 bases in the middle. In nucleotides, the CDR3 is TGTGCCAGCAGCTTCATAATGTCAGATACGCAGTATTTT. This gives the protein CASSFIMSDTQYF.

CDR3 protein: CASSKDRATYEQYF. CDR3 nucleotides: TGCGCCAGCAGCAAGGACAGGGCGACCTACGAGCAGTACTTC. The J gene is TRBJ2-7, the V gene TRBV5-1, with TRBD1 matching 8 bases. The trim removed 4 bases at V and 2 bases at J, leaving 5 bases unmatched. The germline CDR1 and CDR2 sequences are SGHRS and YFSETQ. This CDR3 is 14 amino acids long.

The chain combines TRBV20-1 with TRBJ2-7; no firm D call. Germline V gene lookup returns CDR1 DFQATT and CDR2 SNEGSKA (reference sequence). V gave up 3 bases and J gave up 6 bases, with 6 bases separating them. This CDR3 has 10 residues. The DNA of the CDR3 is TGCAGTGCTAGCTTCGTCGAGCAGTACTTC. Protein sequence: CSASFVEQYF.

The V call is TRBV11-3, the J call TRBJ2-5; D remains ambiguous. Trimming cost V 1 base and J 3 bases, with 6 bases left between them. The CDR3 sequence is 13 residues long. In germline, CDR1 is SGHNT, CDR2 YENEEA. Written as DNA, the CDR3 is TGTGCCAGCAGCTTAGGAGGAGAAGAGACCCAGTACTTC. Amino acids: CASSLGGEETQYF. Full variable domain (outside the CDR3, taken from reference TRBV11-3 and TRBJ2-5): EAGVVQSPRYKIIEKKQPVAFWCNPISGHNTLYWYLQNLGQGPELLIRYENEEAVDDSQLPKDRFSAERLKGVDSTLKIQPAELGDSAVYLCASSLGGEETQYFGPGTRLLVL.

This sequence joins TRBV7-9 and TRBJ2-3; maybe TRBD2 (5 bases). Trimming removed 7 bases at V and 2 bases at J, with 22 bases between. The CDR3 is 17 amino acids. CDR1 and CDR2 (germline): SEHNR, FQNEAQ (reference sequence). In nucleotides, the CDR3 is TGTGCCAGCACCACCGGAAGTAGCGTTCCGTACACAGATACGCAGTATTTT. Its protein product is CASTTGSSVPYTDTQYF.

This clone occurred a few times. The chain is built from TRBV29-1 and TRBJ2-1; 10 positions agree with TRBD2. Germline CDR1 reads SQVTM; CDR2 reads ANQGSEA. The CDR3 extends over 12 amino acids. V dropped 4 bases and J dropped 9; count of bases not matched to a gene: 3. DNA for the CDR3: TGCAGCGTTGGGCTAGCGGGAGTTGAGCAGTTCTTC. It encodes CSVGLAGVEQFF.

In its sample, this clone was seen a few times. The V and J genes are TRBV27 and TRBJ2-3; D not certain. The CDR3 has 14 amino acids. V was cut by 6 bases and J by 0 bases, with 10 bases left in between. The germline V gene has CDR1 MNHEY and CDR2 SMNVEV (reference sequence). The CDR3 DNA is TGTGCCAGCAGATACGGTCCTAGCACAGATACGCAGTATTTT. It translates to CASRYGPSTDTQYF.

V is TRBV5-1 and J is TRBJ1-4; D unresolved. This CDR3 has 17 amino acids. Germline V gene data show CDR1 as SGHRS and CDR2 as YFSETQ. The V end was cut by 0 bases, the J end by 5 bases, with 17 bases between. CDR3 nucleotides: TGCGCCAGCAGCTTGGGGCAGGATTACAGAGCAAATGAAAAACTGTTTTTT. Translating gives CASSLGQDYRANEKLFF.

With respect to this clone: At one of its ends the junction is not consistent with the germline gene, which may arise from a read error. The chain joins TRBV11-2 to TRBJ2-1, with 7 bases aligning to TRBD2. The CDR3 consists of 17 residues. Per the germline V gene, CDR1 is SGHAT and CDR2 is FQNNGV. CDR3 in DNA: TGTGCCGGCAGCTACCGGGTGGGCGGGAGTGTGTACAATGAGCAGTTCTTC. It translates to CAGSYRVGGSVYNEQFF.

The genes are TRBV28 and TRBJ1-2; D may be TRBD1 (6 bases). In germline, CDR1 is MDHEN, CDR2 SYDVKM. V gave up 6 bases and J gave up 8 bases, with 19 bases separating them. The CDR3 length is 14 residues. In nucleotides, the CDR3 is TGTGCCAGCAGACTTACCCAAGGGGGGCAGGGCTACACCTTC. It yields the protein CASRLTQGGQGYTF.

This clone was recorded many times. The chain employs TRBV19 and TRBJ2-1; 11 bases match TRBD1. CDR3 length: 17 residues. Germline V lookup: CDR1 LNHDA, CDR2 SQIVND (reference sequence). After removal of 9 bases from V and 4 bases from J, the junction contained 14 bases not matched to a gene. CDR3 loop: CASSGWLGQGGYNEQFF. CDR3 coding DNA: TGTGCCAGCTCGGGATGGCTGGGACAGGGGGGGTACAATGAGCAGTTCTTC.

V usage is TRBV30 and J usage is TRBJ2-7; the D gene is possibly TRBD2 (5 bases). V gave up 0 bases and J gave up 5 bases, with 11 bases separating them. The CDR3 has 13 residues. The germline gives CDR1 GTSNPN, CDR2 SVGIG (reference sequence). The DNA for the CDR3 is TGTGCCTGGAGTGTGAGGGTTCGGGACGAGCAGTACTTC. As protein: CAWSVRVRDEQYF.

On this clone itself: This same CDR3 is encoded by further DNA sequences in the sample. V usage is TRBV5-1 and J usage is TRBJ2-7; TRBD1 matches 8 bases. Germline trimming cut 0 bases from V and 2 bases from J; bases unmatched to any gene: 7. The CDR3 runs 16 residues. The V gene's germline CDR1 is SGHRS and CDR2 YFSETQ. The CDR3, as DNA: TGCGCCAGCAGCTTGGGTGCAGGGGGCGACGCCTACGAGCAGTACTTC. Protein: CASSLGAGGDAYEQYF. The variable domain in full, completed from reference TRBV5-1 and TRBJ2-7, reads KAGVTQTPRYLIKTRGQQVTLSCSPISGHRSVSWYQQTPGQGLQFLFEYFSETQRNKGNFPGRFSGRQFSNSRSEMNVSTLELGDSALYLCASSLGAGGDAYEQYFGPGTRLTVT.

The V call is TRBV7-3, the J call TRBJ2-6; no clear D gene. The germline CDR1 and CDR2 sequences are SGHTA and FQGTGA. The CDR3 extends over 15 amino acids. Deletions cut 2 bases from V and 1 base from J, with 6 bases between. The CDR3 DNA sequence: TGTGCCAGCAGCTTATTATCTTCTGGGGCCAACGTCCTGACTTTC. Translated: CASSLLSSGANVLTF.

The CDR3 protein is CASSQDPARVSRSQSYTEAFF. The CDR3 region has the DNA TGTGCCAGCAGCCAAGACCCCGCCAGGGTCAGCCGCTCGCAGTCCTACACTGAAGCTTTCTTT. V usage is TRBV4-2 and J usage is TRBJ1-1, with a tentative D call TRBD1 (5 bases). The CDR3 covers 21 residues. The germline gives CDR1 LGHNA, CDR2 YNFKEQ. The V end was cut by 0 bases, the J end by 3 bases, with 29 bases between.

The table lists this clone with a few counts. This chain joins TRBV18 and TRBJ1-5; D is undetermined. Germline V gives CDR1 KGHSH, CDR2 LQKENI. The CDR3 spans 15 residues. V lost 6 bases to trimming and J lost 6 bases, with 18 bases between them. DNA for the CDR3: TGTGCCAGCTCCACCGAGGGAGGCAGCGGTCAGCCCCAGCATTTT. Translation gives CASSTEGGSGQPQHF.

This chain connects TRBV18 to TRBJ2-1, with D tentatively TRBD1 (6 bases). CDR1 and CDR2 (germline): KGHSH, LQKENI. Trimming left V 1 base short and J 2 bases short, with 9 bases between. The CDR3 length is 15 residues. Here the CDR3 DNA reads TGTGCCAGCTCACCACAACAGGGAGCCTACAATGAGCAGTTCTTC. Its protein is CASSPQQGAYNEQFF.

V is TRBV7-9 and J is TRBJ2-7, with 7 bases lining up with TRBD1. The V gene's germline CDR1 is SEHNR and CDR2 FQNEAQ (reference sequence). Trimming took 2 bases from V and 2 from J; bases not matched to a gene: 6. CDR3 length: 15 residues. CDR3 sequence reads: CASSLPRDSPYEQYF. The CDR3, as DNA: TGTGCCAGCAGCTTACCCCGGGACAGCCCCTACGAGCAGTACTTC.

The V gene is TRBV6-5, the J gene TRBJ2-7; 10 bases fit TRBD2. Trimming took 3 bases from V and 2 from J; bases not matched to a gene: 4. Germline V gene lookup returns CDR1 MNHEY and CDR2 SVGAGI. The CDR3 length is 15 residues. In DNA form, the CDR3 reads TGTGCCAGCAGTTATTCTAGCGGGAGTCCCTACGAGCAGTACTTC. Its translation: CASSYSSGSPYEQYF.

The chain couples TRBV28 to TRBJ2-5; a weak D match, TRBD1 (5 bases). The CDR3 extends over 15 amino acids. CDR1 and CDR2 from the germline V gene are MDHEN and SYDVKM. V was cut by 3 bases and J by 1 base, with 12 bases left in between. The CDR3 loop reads CASSLEMTVQETQYF. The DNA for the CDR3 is TGTGCCAGCAGTTTGGAAATGACAGTCCAAGAGACCCAGTACTTC.

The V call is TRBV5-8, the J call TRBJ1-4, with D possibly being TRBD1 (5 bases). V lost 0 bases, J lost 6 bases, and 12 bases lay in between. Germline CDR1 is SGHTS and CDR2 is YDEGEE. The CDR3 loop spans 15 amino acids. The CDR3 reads CASSLELGPDEKLFF. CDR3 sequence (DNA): TGTGCCAGCAGCTTGGAGTTGGGGCCGGATGAAAAACTGTTTTTT.

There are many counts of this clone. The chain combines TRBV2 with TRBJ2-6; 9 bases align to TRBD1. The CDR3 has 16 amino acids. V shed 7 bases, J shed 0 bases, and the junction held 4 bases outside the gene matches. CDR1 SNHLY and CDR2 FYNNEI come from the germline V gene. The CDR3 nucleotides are TGTGCCAGCATCCGGGACAGGGTCTCTGGGGCCAACGTCCTGACTTTC. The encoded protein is CASIRDRVSGANVLTF.